This entry lists 28 T cell receptor beta chains sequenced from one sample in a study of T cells in narcolepsy. Produced via immunoSEQ multiplex PCR; TCRdb's table is partial and in-frame only. The sample includes roughly 34,000 clones, roughly 90% seen only once; the top ten take around 0.86%. The sample consisted of CD45RA- memory CD4+ T cells from PBMCs. These receptors were taken from a human donor with narcolepsy.

This sequence joins TRBV6-1 and TRBJ2-7; perhaps TRBD2 as D (5 bases). V was cut by 4 bases and J by 4 bases, with 8 bases left in between. Germline V lookup: CDR1 MNHNS, CDR2 SASEGT. This CDR3 is 12 amino acids long. The CDR3 DNA reads as TGTGCCAGCAGTGGGAGAGGGTACGAGCAGTACTTC. Translating gives CASSGRGYEQYF.

This clone was counted once. The chain joins TRBV4-3 to TRBJ2-1; TRBD2 matches at 9 bases. This CDR3 has 16 residues. Trimming cost V 0 bases and J 12 bases; bases outside gene matches: 12. CDR1 and CDR2 from the germline V gene are LGHNA and YSLEER. The CDR3 sequence is CASSQEIAASGTWQFF. The CDR3 DNA is TGCGCCAGCAGCCAAGAGATTGCGGCTAGCGGGACCTGGCAGTTCTTC.

The CDR3 DNA reads as TGTGCCTGGAGTGTACCTGGGCGCACTGAAGCTTTCTTT. Its translation: CAWSVPGRTEAFF. This rearrangement joins TRBV30 to TRBJ1-1; the D is unclear. CDR3 length: 13 amino acids. CDR1 is GTSNPN, CDR2 SVGIG, per germline (reference sequence). Trimming removed 0 bases from V and 4 bases from J, with 9 bases in between.

The chain joins TRBV28 to TRBJ1-1; D is undetermined. CDR3 length equals 14 residues. CDR1 and CDR2 (germline): MDHEN, SYDVKM. Trimming pared 9 bases from V and 4 bases from J, leaving 18 bases between. This chain's CDR3 is CASGAPAVVTEAFF. DNA of the CDR3: TGTGCCAGTGGAGCCCCAGCAGTGGTCACTGAAGCTTTCTTT.

The CDR3 nucleotides read TGTGCCACCTCAAGGGACATTAACACAGATACGCAGTATTTT. Translating gives CATSRDINTDTQYF. The rearrangement joins TRBV7-6 to TRBJ2-3; D possibly corresponds to TRBD1 (6 bases). V shed 10 bases and J shed 2 bases, with 16 bases lying between them. In germline, CDR1 is SGHVS, CDR2 FNYEAQ. CDR3 length: 14 amino acids. Complete variable domain (other parts from reference TRBV7-6 and TRBJ2-3): GAGVSQSPRYKVTKRGQDVALRCDPISGHVSLYWYRQALGQGPEFLTYFNYEAQQDKSGLPNDRFSAERPEGSISTLTIQRTEQRDSAMYRCATSRDINTDTQYFGPGTRLTVL.

In nucleotides, the CDR3 is TGTGCCAGTAGTCCGGCGGGACAGGGGGCAGGCTACACCTTC. Amino acids: CASSPAGQGAGYTF. The V call is TRBV19, the J call TRBJ1-2; 12 bases match TRBD1. Germline CDR1 is LNHDA and CDR2 is SQIVND (reference sequence). The V and J ends lost 5 bases and 8 bases, in that order; junction bases with no gene match: 6. This CDR3 contains 14 residues.

J is TRBJ2-5 and V is TRBV5-1; TRBD1 matches at 11 bases. CDR3 size: 15 residues. Germline loops: CDR1 SGHRS, CDR2 YFSETQ. V was pared by 0 bases and J by 5 bases, with 3 bases of the junction left unmatched. This CDR3 reads CASSLVDRGRETQYF. The CDR3 nucleotides are TGCGCCAGCAGCTTGGTGGACAGGGGGCGTGAGACCCAGTACTTC.

This clone was observed a handful of times. Different DNA sequences within this sample yield the same CDR3. The CDR3 nucleotides are TGCAGCGTTGGACAGACCCCTAATGAAAAACTGTTTTTT. Translating gives CSVGQTPNEKLFF. V usage is TRBV29-1 and J usage is TRBJ1-4; D might be TRBD1 (5 bases). V lost 4 bases and J 3 bases, leaving 9 bases between the germline ends. The CDR3 runs to 13 residues. Germline V lookup: CDR1 SQVTM, CDR2 ANQGSEA. The variable domain in full, with the rest retrieved from reference TRBV29-1 and TRBJ1-4, is SAVISQKPSRDICQRGTSLTIQCQVDSQVTMMFWYRQQPGQSLTLIATANQGSEATYESGFVIDKFPISRPNLTFSTLTVSNMSPEDSSIYLCSVGQTPNEKLFFGSGTQLSVL.

The chain recombines TRBV7-6 with TRBJ1-6; TRBD1 matches 10 bases. V gave up 5 bases and J gave up 10 bases; unmatched junction bases: 5. The CDR3 is 14 amino acids. Germline CDR1 reads SGHVS; CDR2 reads FNYEAQ. The CDR3 protein is CASSPGTGESPLHF. Written as DNA, the CDR3 is TGTGCCAGCAGCCCTGGGACAGGGGAATCACCCCTCCACTTT. Filled out from reference TRBV7-6 and TRBJ1-6, the complete variable domain reads GAGVSQSPRYKVTKRGQDVALRCDPISGHVSLYWYRQALGQGPEFLTYFNYEAQQDKSGLPNDRFSAERPEGSISTLTIQRTEQRDSAMYRCASSPGTGESPLHFGNGTRLTVT.

This chain joins TRBV11-2 and TRBJ1-5; tentatively, D is TRBD1 (6 bases). The CDR3 loop spans 14 amino acids. V lost 5 bases to trimming and J lost 2 bases, with 10 bases between them. Germline V gene sequence: CDR1 SGHAT, CDR2 FQNNGV. CDR3 protein: CASSPDSRNQPQHF. In DNA form, the CDR3 reads TGTGCCAGCAGCCCGGACAGCCGCAATCAGCCCCAGCATTTT.

This sequence joins TRBV27 and TRBJ2-3; the D is unclear. The CDR3 runs 11 residues. CDR1 is MNHEY and CDR2 is SMNVEV in the germline V gene (reference sequence). V was clipped by 2 bases and J by 5 bases, with 2 bases between them. CDR3 sequence: CASSLEDTQYF. The CDR3 DNA is TGTGCCAGCAGTTTAGAAGATACGCAGTATTTT.

The J gene is TRBJ2-2, the V gene TRBV5-5; TRBD1 aligns across 10 bases. CDR3 length: 16 amino acids. Looked up from germline, CDR1 is SGHKS and CDR2 is YYEKEE (reference sequence). V was clipped by 3 bases and J by 4 bases; unmatched bases: 6. CDR3 sequence reads: CASSSTGGAGTGELFF. The DNA of the CDR3 is TGTGCCAGCAGCTCGACAGGGGGCGCCGGCACCGGGGAGCTGTTTTTT.

CDR3 amino acids: CASSQESGANVLTF. Here the CDR3 DNA reads TGCGCCAGCAGCCAAGAATCTGGGGCCAACGTCCTGACTTTC. The rearrangement uses TRBV4-3 and TRBJ2-6, with unresolved D. The CDR3 consists of 14 residues. V lost 0 bases to trimming and J lost 1 base, with 1 base between them. The germline CDR1 and CDR2 sequences are LGHNA and YSLEER.

The chain couples TRBV28 to TRBJ1-5; D uncertain. V lost 4 bases to trimming and J lost 4 bases, with 11 bases between them. This CDR3 has 14 amino acids. Germline values: CDR1 MDHEN, CDR2 SYDVKM. CDR3: CASSSGGSNQPQHF. The CDR3 nucleotides are TGTGCCAGCAGTTCCGGAGGATCAAATCAGCCCCAGCATTTT.

The CDR3 DNA follows: TGTGCCAGCAGCTTAATGGCGGGGGCGAACACTGAAGCTTTCTTT. Its translation: CASSLMAGANTEAFF. The V gene is TRBV7-3, the J gene TRBJ1-1; possibly TRBD1 for D (6 bases). This CDR3 is built from 15 residues. The germline V and J ends were trimmed by 1 base and 1 base, with 10 bases remaining between them. In germline, CDR1 is SGHTA, CDR2 FQGTGA.

The chain joins TRBV12-5 to TRBJ1-1; 7 nucleotides agree with TRBD1. J lost 6 bases, V lost 7 bases, and 8 bases had no gene match. This CDR3 contains 13 residues. Germline CDR1 is LGHNT and CDR2 is FRNRAP. CDR3 in amino acids: CASAPRTGSEAFF. CDR3 DNA: TGTGCTAGTGCCCCGCGGACAGGTTCTGAAGCTTTCTTT. The variable domain in full, with the rest retrieved from reference TRBV12-5 and TRBJ1-1, is DARVTQTPRHKVTEMGQEVTMRCQPILGHNTVFWYRQTMMQGLELLAYFRNRAPLDDSGMPKDRFSAEMPDATLATLKIQPSEPRDSAVYFCASAPRTGSEAFFGQGTRLTVV.

V is TRBV5-5 and J is TRBJ2-2, with 9 positions matching TRBD1. This CDR3 has 16 amino acids. V was pared by 4 bases and J by 4 bases, with 8 bases of the junction left unmatched. Per germline, CDR1 SGHKS and CDR2 YYEKEE (reference sequence). The CDR3 DNA reads as TGTGCCAGCAGCACCACAGGGGGCGCGGGCACCGGGGAGCTGTTTTTT. Amino acids: CASSTTGGAGTGELFF.

A remark on this clone: This specimen includes other DNA sequences encoding the same CDR3. V and J are TRBV6-1 and TRBJ2-7, with D perhaps assigned TRBD1 or TRBD2 (6 bases each). The length of the CDR3 is 16 residues. The germline gives CDR1 MNHNS, CDR2 SASEGT. The germline V and J ends were trimmed by 1 base and 2 bases, with 15 bases remaining between them. Here the CDR3 DNA reads TGTGCCAGCAGTGAAGAGGGGCTTGGGGGGCCCTACGAGCAGTACTTC. Translating gives CASSEEGLGGPYEQYF.

The genes are TRBV29-1 and TRBJ1-2; D not resolved. In germline, CDR1 is SQVTM, CDR2 ANQGSEA. Trimming removed 6 bases at V and 8 bases at J, with 22 bases between. This CDR3 has 14 amino acids. The CDR3, as DNA: TGCAGCGTGAGCCTTGGTCGGGGATTTGACGGCTACACCTTC. Residues: CSVSLGRGFDGYTF. Combining the CDR3 with reference TRBV29-1 and TRBJ1-2 gives the whole variable domain SAVISQKPSRDICQRGTSLTIQCQVDSQVTMMFWYRQQPGQSLTLIATANQGSEATYESGFVIDKFPISRPNLTFSTLTVSNMSPEDSSIYLCSVSLGRGFDGYTFGSGTRLTVV.

This sequence joins TRBV5-1 and TRBJ2-7, with D uncertain. Per germline, CDR1 SGHRS and CDR2 YFSETQ. CDR3 length: 14 amino acids. V was cut by 3 bases and J by 0 bases, with 10 bases left in between. For the CDR3, the DNA is TGCGCCAGCAGCTCCCTATTTAGCTCCTACGAGCAGTACTTC. Amino acids: CASSSLFSSYEQYF.

In nucleotides, the CDR3 is TGTGCCAGCAGCTTGAGGGGACGTAACTATGGCTACACCTTC. Translation gives CASSLRGRNYGYTF. The chain is built from TRBV13 and TRBJ1-2; a possible D gene is TRBD1 (5 bases). V lost 3 bases and J 1 base, leaving 9 bases between the germline ends. CDR1 is PRHDT and CDR2 is FYEKMQ in the germline V gene (reference sequence). There are 14 residues in the CDR3.

The gene calls are TRBV6-6 and TRBJ2-7, with D possibly matching TRBD1 (6 bases). Trimming cost V 6 bases and J 5 bases, with 14 bases left between them. The CDR3 contains 13 residues. Germline CDR1 and CDR2: MNHNY and SVGAGI (reference sequence). The CDR3 DNA reads as TGTGCCAGCAGGGGCAGGGGCCCCCACGAGCAGTACTTC. Amino acids: CASRGRGPHEQYF.

The gene calls are TRBV25-1 and TRBJ2-1; D perhaps matches TRBD2 (6 bases). The germline V and J ends were trimmed by 4 bases and 8 bases, with 18 bases remaining between them. CDR1 is MGHDK and CDR2 is SYGVNS in the germline V gene. The CDR3 has 15 residues. CDR3 protein: CASSAPGARTDEQFF. The DNA of the CDR3 is TGTGCCAGCAGTGCACCGGGAGCCCGGACGGATGAGCAGTTCTTC.

The chain has TRBV28 and TRBJ2-1, with 8 bases matching TRBD1. CDR3 length: 14 residues. CDR1 and CDR2 from the germline V gene are MDHEN and SYDVKM. V shed 4 bases, J shed 8 bases, and the junction held 7 bases outside the gene matches. CDR3 coding DNA: TGTGCCAGCAGTTCCTTCAGGGGGCTGGATGAGCAGTTCTTC. This encodes CASSSFRGLDEQFF.

This rearrangement joins TRBV2 to TRBJ1-5, with 9 bases aligning to TRBD1. The germline gives CDR1 SNHLY, CDR2 FYNNEI. The length of the CDR3 is 13 residues. V lost 9 bases to trimming and J lost 7 bases; unmatched junction nucleotides: 7. The CDR3 spells CASTGGIGQPQHF. The CDR3 DNA sequence: TGTGCCAGTACAGGGGGCATCGGGCAGCCCCAGCATTTT.

The chain uses TRBV27 and TRBJ2-7; D gene ambiguous. Trimming took 6 bases from V and 3 from J, leaving 18 bases between them. Germline CDR1 and CDR2: MNHEY and SMNVEV (reference sequence). CDR3 size: 15 residues. CDR3 protein: CASRKQPGPSYEQYF. CDR3 nucleotide sequence: TGTGCCAGCAGAAAGCAACCCGGACCGAGCTACGAGCAGTACTTC.

The chain has TRBV28 and TRBJ2-7, with 7 bases fitting TRBD2. The junction had 13 bases not matched to a gene; V was cut back by 6 bases and J by 5 bases. Germline CDR1 is MDHEN and CDR2 is SYDVKM. The CDR3 extends over 15 amino acids. The CDR3 nucleotides are TGTGCCAGCAGCAGGCGGGAGTTAATGACCCACGAGCAGTACTTC. Its protein product is CASSRRELMTHEQYF.

The chain has TRBV5-6 and TRBJ2-7; D uncertain. The CDR3 covers 13 residues. Trimming took 4 bases from V and 4 from J, leaving 12 bases between them. CDR1 is SGHDT, CDR2 YYEEEE, per germline. The chain's CDR3 is CASSRFGDYEQYF. The CDR3 DNA reads as TGTGCCAGCAGCCGCTTTGGGGATTACGAGCAGTACTTC.